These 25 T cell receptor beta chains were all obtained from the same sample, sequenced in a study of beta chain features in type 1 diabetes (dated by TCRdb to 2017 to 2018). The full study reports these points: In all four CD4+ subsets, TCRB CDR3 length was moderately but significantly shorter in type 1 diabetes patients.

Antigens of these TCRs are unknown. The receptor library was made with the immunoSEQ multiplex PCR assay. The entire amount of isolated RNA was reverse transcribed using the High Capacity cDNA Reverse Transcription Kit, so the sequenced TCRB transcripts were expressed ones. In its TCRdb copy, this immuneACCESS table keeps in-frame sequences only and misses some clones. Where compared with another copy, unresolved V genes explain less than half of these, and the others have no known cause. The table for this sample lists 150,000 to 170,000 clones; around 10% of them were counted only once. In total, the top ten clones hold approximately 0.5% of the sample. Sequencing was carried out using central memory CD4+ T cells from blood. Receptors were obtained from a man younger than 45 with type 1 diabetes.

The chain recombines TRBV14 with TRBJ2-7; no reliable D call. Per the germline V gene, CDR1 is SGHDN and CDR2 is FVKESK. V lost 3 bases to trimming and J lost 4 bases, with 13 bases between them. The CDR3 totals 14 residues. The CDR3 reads CASSQTGPLYEQYF. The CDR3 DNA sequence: TGTGCCAGCAGCCAGACGGGTCCCCTTTACGAGCAGTACTTC.

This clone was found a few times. In nucleotides, the CDR3 is TGTGCCGGGGGGGGCGGTAGCTCCTACAATGAGCAGTTCTTC. It encodes CAGGGGSSYNEQFF. V is TRBV2 and J is TRBJ2-1; D possibly corresponds to TRBD2 (7 bases). Germline V gene data show CDR1 as SNHLY and CDR2 as FYNNEI. CDR3 length: 14 amino acids. V lost 11 bases and J lost 0, with 14 bases in between.

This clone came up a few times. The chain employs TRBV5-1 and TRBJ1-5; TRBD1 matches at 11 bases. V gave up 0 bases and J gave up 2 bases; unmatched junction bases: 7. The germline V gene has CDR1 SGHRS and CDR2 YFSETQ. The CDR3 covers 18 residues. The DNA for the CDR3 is TGCGCCAGCAGCTTGGGGACAGGGGGCGGCGTCGGCAATCAGCCCCAGCATTTT. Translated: CASSLGTGGGVGNQPQHF.

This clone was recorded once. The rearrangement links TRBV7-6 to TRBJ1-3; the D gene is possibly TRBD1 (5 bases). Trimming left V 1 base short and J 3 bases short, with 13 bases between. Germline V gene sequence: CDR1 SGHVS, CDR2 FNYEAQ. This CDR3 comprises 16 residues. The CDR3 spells CASSLGIQGSGNTIYF. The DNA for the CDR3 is TGTGCCAGCAGCTTAGGTATTCAGGGAAGTGGAAACACCATATATTTT.

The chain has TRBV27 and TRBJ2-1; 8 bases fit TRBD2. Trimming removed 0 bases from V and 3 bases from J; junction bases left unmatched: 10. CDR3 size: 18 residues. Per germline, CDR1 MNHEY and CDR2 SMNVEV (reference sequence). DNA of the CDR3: TGTGCCAGCAGTTTATCGATTCGGGGGGGGGCCTACTACAATGAGCAGTTCTTC. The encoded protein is CASSLSIRGGAYYNEQFF.

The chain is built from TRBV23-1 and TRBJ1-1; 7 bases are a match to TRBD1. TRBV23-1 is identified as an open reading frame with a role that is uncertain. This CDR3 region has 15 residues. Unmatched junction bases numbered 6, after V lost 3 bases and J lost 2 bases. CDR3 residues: CASSHSDRSNTEAFF. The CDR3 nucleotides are TGCGCCAGCAGTCATTCGGACAGGTCTAACACTGAAGCTTTCTTT.

This CDR3 is CASSLAPGNTIYF. Here the CDR3 DNA reads TGTGCCAGCAGTTTGGCCCCGGGAAACACCATATATTTT. The chain links TRBV27 to TRBJ1-3; no reliable D call. V was pared by 3 bases and J by 4 bases, with 7 bases between. The CDR3 has 13 residues. Germline V gene lookup returns CDR1 MNHEY and CDR2 SMNVEV (reference sequence).

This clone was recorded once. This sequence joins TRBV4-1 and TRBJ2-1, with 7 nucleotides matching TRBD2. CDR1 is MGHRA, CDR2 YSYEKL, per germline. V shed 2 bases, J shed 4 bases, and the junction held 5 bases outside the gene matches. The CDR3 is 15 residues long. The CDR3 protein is CASSQLGGRYNEQFF. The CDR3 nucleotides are TGCGCCAGCAGCCAACTCGGGGGGAGATACAATGAGCAGTTCTTC.

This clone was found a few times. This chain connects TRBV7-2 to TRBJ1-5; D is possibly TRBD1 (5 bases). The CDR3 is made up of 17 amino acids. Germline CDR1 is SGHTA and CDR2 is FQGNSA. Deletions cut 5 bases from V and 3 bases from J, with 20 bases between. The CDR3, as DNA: TGTGCCAGCAGCGCACGCGGGGGGGGTATGACCAATCAGCCCCAGCATTTT. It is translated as CASSARGGGMTNQPQHF.

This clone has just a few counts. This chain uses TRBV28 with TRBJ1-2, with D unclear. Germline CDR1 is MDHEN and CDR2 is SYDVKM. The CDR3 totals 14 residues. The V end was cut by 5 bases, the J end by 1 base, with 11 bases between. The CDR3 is CASSQVGVNYGYTF. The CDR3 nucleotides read TGTGCCAGCAGTCAGGTCGGCGTTAACTATGGCTACACCTTC.

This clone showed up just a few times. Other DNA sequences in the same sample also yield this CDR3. The CDR3 coding sequence is TGTGCCAGCAGCTTAGGATCGGGAGGGCACAATGAGCAGTTCTTC. As protein: CASSLGSGGHNEQFF. J is TRBJ2-1 and V is TRBV11-2, with TRBD2 identical over 8 bases. From germline, CDR1 is SGHAT and CDR2 FQNNGV. With 1 base clipped from V and 5 bases from J, the junction kept 4 bases outside the gene matches. There are 15 residues in the CDR3.

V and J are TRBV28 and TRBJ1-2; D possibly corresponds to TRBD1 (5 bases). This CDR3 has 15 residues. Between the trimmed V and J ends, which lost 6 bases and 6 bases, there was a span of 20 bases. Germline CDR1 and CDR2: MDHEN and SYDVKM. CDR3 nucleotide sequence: TGTGCCAGCAGACTCGGAGGCAGGGACTCTGATGGCTACACCTTC. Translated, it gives CASRLGGRDSDGYTF.

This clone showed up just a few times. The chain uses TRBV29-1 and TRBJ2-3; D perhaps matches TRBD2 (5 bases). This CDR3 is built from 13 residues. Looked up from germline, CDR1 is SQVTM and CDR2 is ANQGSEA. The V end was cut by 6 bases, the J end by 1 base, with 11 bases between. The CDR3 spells CSVGTGGTDTQYF. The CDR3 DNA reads TGCAGCGTCGGTACCGGGGGCACAGATACGCAGTATTTT.

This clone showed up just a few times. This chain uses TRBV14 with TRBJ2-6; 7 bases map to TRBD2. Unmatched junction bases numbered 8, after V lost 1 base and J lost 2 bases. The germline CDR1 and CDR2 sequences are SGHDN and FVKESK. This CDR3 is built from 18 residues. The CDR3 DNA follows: TGTGCCAGCAGCCAAGCAGCGGGGAAAGGCCCTGGGGCCAACGTCCTGACTTTC. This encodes CASSQAAGKGPGANVLTF. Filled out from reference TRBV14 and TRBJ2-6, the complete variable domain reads EAGVTQFPSHSVIEKGQTVTLRCDPISGHDNLYWYRRVMGKEIKFLLHFVKESKQDESGMPNNRFLAERTGGTYSTLKVQPAELEDSGVYFCASSQAAGKGPGANVLTFGAGSRLTVL.

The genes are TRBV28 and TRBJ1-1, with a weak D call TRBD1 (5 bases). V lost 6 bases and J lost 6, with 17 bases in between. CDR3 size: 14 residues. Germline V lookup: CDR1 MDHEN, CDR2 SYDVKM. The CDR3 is CASRAAGQRAEAFF. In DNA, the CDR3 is TGTGCCAGCAGGGCCGCGGGGCAGAGAGCTGAAGCTTTCTTT. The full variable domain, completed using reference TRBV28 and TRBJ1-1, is DVKVTQSSRYLVKRTGEKVFLECVQDMDHENMFWYRQDPGLGLRLIYFSYDVKMKEKGDIPEGYSVSREKKERFSLILESASTNQTSMYLCASRAAGQRAEAFFGQGTRLTVV.

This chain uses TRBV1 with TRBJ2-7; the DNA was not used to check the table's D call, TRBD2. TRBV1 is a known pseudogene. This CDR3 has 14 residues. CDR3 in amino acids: CTSSPPVERDEQYF. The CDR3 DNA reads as TGCACCAGCAGCCCCCCGGTCGAGAGGGACGAGCAGTACTTC.

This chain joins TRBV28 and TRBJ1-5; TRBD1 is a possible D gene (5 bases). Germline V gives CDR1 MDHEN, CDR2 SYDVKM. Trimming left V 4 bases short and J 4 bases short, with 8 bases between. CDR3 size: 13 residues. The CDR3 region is CASSWGINQPQHF. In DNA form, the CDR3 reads TGTGCCAGCAGTTGGGGCATAAATCAGCCCCAGCATTTT.

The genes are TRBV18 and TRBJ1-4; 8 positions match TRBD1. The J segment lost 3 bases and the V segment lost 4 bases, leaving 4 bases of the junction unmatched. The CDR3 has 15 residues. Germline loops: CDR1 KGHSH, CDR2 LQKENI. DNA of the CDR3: TGTGCCAGCTCACTTACAGGGGGAGCTAATGAAAAACTGTTTTTT. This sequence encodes CASSLTGGANEKLFF.

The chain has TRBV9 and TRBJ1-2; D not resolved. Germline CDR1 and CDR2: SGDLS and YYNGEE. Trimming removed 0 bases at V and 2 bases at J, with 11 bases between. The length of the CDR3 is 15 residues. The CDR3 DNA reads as TGTGCCAGCAGCGTAGCCGCGTCCCCAAACTATGGCTACACCTTC. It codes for CASSVAASPNYGYTF. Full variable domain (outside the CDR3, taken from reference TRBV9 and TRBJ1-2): DSGVTQTPKHLITATGQRVTLRCSPRSGDLSVYWYQQSLDQGLQFLIQYYNGEERAKGNILERFSAQQFPDLHSELNLSSLELGDSALYFCASSVAASPNYGYTFGSGTRLTVV.

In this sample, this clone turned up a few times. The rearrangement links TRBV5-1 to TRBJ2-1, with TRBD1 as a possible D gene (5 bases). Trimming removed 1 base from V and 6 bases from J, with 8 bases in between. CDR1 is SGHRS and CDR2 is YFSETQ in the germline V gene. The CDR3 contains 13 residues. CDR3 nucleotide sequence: TGCGCCAGCAGCTTGCGACAGATCAATGAGCAGTTCTTC. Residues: CASSLRQINEQFF.

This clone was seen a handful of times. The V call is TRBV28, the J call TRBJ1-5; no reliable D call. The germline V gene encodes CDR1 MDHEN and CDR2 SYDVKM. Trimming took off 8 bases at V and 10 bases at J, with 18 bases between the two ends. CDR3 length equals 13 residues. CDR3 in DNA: TGTGCCAGCCTCCGGTGGGCAGATTCACCCCAGCATTTT. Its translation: CASLRWADSPQHF.

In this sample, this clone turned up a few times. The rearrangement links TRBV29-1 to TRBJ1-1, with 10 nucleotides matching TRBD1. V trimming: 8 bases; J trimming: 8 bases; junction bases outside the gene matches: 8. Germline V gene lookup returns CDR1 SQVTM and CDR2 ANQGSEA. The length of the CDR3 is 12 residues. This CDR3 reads CSLDRGQREAFF. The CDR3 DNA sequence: TGCAGCCTAGACAGGGGGCAAAGGGAAGCTTTCTTT.

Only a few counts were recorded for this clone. CDR3 protein: CASSGQGVEAFF. The CDR3 DNA reads as TGTGCCAGTTCAGGACAGGGGGTAGAAGCTTTCTTT. The chain joins TRBV19 to TRBJ1-1, with 10 bases fitting TRBD1. Trimming took 8 bases from V and 8 from J; bases not matched to a gene: 5. This CDR3 has 12 amino acids. Germline CDR1 LNHDA, CDR2 SQIVND (reference sequence). The whole variable domain, remainder taken from reference TRBV19 and TRBJ1-1, is DGGITQSPKYLFRKEGQNVTLSCEQNLNHDAMYWYRQDPGQGLRLIYYSQIVNDFQKGDIAEGYSVSREKKESFPLTVTSAQKNPTAFYLCASSGQGVEAFFGQGTRLTVV.

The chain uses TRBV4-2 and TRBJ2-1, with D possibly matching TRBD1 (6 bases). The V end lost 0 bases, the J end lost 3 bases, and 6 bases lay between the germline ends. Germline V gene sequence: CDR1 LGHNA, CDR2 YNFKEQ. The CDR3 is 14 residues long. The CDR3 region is CASSQEDSYNEQFF. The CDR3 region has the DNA TGTGCCAGCAGCCAAGAGGACAGCTACAATGAGCAGTTCTTC.

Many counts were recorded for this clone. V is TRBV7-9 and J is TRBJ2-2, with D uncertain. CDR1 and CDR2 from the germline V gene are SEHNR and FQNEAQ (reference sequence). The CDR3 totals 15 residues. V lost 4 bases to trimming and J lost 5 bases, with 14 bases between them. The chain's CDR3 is CASSSPAARTGELFF. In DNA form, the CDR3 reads TGTGCCAGCAGCTCGCCGGCAGCGCGGACCGGGGAGCTGTTTTTT.